The 13 T cell receptor beta chains below all came from one sample that was sequenced in a study of blood T cell repertoires in COVID-19. Here immunoSEQ multiplex PCR was the method, and the copy in TCRdb shows in-frame clones only, minus some. This sample carries about 320,000 clones, almost 85% of them seen once, and the ten largest clones take approximately 7.6%. Material for sequencing was peripheral blood. These receptors all stem from a human donor in a cohort sampled during active COVID-19.

J is TRBJ2-1 and V is TRBV24-1; TRBD1 matches at 10 bases. The CDR3 consists of 15 residues. Losses at the gene ends were 7 bases for V and 10 bases for J; bases not matched to a gene: 12. Germline V gene data show CDR1 as KGHDR and CDR2 as SFDVKD. As DNA, the CDR3 is TGTGCCACCAGCTTCCGGGACAGGGGATTCGACGAGCAGTTCTTC. Amino acids: CATSFRDRGFDEQFF.

The chain combines TRBV10-3 with TRBJ2-2; the D gene is possibly TRBD2 (5 bases). Trimming left V 10 bases short and J 8 bases short, with 8 bases between. This CDR3 is built from 10 residues. Germline CDR1 reads ENHRY; CDR2 reads SYGVKD. CDR3 protein: CATGRGELFF. CDR3 nucleotides: TGTGCCACGGGGAGAGGGGAGCTGTTTTTT.

The rearrangement joins TRBV12-5 to TRBJ2-1, with D uncertain. The CDR3 has 11 amino acids. Germline loops: CDR1 LGHNT, CDR2 FRNRAP. V shed 8 bases and J shed 5 bases, with 7 bases lying between them. The CDR3 region is CASFAHNEQFF. The CDR3 bases are TGTGCTAGTTTTGCGCACAATGAGCAGTTCTTC.

V gene TRBV6-5 combines with J gene TRBJ2-7; 11 positions agree with TRBD1. The germline V gene encodes CDR1 MNHEY and CDR2 SVGAGI. This CDR3 contains 14 residues. Trimming at V came to 4 bases and at J to 7 bases, leaving 6 bases not matched to a gene. The CDR3: CASSLRTGGGEQYF. CDR3 DNA sequence: TGTGCCAGCAGTTTGCGGACAGGGGGCGGAGAGCAGTACTTC.

The chain is built from TRBV29-1 and TRBJ1-2; the D gene is possibly TRBD1 (5 bases). Trimming stripped 1 base from V and 1 base from J, with 13 bases between. The CDR3 spans 15 residues. Germline V gene lookup returns CDR1 SQVTM and CDR2 ANQGSEA. The CDR3 region is CSVEAPGGVNYGYTF. For the CDR3, the DNA is TGCAGCGTTGAAGCCCCGGGAGGGGTTAACTATGGCTACACCTTC.

This rearrangement joins TRBV19 to TRBJ2-7; 13 bases are shared with TRBD2. V dropped 5 bases and J dropped 4; count of bases not matched to a gene: 17. This CDR3 spans 19 amino acids. Germline V gene lookup returns CDR1 LNHDA and CDR2 SQIVND (reference sequence). CDR3 bases: TGTGCCAGTAGTGCCCGACTAGCGGGGGGCGTCAAGGGGACGTACGAGCAGTACTTC. The encoded protein is CASSARLAGGVKGTYEQYF.

Regarding this clone: Other nucleotide sequences in the sample specify the same CDR3. The chain links TRBV3-1 (or the pseudogene TRBV3-2) to TRBJ1-5; a possible D gene is TRBD1 (6 bases). The V end lost 3 bases, the J end lost 6 bases, and 9 bases lay between the germline ends. The CDR3 covers 13 residues. Looked up from germline, CDR1 is LGHDT and CDR2 is YNNKEL (reference sequence). The CDR3 sequence is CASSQGAGQPQHF. DNA for the CDR3: TGTGCCAGCAGCCAGGGGGCCGGTCAGCCCCAGCATTTT.

This chain links TRBV29-1 with TRBJ1-2; D is ambiguous. The length of the CDR3 is 14 residues. V lost 1 base to trimming and J lost 6 bases, with 15 bases between them. Germline V gene sequence: CDR1 SQVTM, CDR2 ANQGSEA. The CDR3 sequence is CSVEVRGRKNGYTF. As DNA, the CDR3 is TGCAGCGTTGAAGTTCGGGGTAGGAAAAATGGCTACACCTTC.

The chain joins TRBV10-3 to TRBJ2-7, with a weak D call TRBD2 (6 bases). Trimming took 4 bases from V and 2 from J, leaving 18 bases between them. The CDR3 runs to 16 residues. Per the germline V gene, CDR1 is ENHRY and CDR2 is SYGVKD. CDR3 nucleotide sequence: TGTGCCATCAGTGGTCTCGCAGGAGGGGTGGCCTACGAGCAGTACTTC. Protein product: CAISGLAGGVAYEQYF.

This clone was observed a handful of times. CDR3 region: CAISETTGANHEQYF. The CDR3 DNA sequence: TGTGCCATCAGTGAGACGACAGGGGCTAACCACGAGCAGTACTTC. V is TRBV10-3 and J is TRBJ2-7; 8 bases are a match to TRBD1. Per germline, CDR1 ENHRY and CDR2 SYGVKD. The V segment lost 2 bases and the J segment 5 bases; nucleotides outside the gene matches: 8. The CDR3 runs 15 residues.

V gene TRBV19 combines with J gene TRBJ2-1; 10 bases align to TRBD1. The CDR3 extends over 15 amino acids. V lost 7 bases, J lost 3 bases, and 6 bases stayed unmatched. CDR1 and CDR2 from the germline V gene are LNHDA and SQIVND (reference sequence). The DNA of the CDR3 is TGTGCCAGTATGGGGAGGGACAGGGGCTACAATGAGCAGTTCTTC. Translation: CASMGRDRGYNEQFF.

The rearrangement uses TRBV5-5 and TRBJ1-4; no firm D call. Germline V gene data show CDR1 as SGHKS and CDR2 as YYEKEE (reference sequence). The CDR3 sequence is 13 residues long. The V gene lost 4 bases and the J gene lost 8 bases, with 12 bases spanning the gap. The CDR3, as DNA: TGTGCCAGCAGCGCGTCTTCCGGGGAAAAACTGTTTTTT. Translated: CASSASSGEKLFF.

The chain employs TRBV6-5 and TRBJ1-2, with 7 bases identical to TRBD1. Germline CDR1 reads MNHEY; CDR2 reads SVGAGI. The trim removed 2 bases at V and 3 bases at J, leaving 6 bases unmatched. The CDR3 covers 15 residues. The CDR3 sequence is CASSYRQGEYYGYTF. CDR3 bases: TGTGCCAGCAGTTACCGTCAGGGGGAGTACTATGGCTACACCTTC.